The entry below describes one T cell receptor (beta chain). Antigen unknown. Data came from immunoSEQ multiplex PCR; TCRdb stores just in-frame clones and leaves some out. The sample gives about 110,000 clones, about 62% of which show up once; around 23% is in the top ten. This sample was included in a study of shared clonotypes between healthy human individuals. The CDR3 sequence is 13 residues long. Between the trimmed V and J ends, which lost 2 bases and 5 bases, there was a span of 7 bases. Germline V gene data show CDR1 as SGHVS and CDR2 as FQNEAQ. General study points: Non-shared clonotypes showed lower generation probabilities than clonotypes common to all four donors.

Healthy HIV-negative adults without recent acute infections or vaccinations served as donors. The chain combines TRBV7-8 with TRBJ1-5; D call uncertain. This sequence originates from a woman aged 25 to 39 in good health. The specimen was memory CD8+ T cells sorted from blood. Noted subset: CD45RO+ cells pooled with CCR7-negative TemRA cells. In nucleotides, the CDR3 is TGTGCCAGCAGCTTAATGTTGGATCAGCCCCAGCATTTT. Amino acid sequence: CASSLMLDQPQHF.